The 28 T cell receptor beta chains presented below share a single source sample, sequenced in a study of long-term antiretroviral therapy in people with HIV. immunoSEQ v3.0 was run at survey level. The data were produced by immunoSEQ multiplex PCR, yet TCRdb's version contains in-frame clones alone and is incomplete. The sample carries 15,000 or so clones, more than 75% recorded once. Sequences were derived from unsorted PBMCs, sampled 3.1 years after starting antiretroviral therapy. These receptors originate from a man aged 35-49 years with HIV.

The rearrangement uses TRBV9 and TRBJ1-6; D gene uncertain. Germline CDR1 is SGDLS and CDR2 is YYNGEE. With 4 bases removed from V and 7 bases from J, the gap between germline ends came to 15 bases. This CDR3 has 15 amino acids. The CDR3, as DNA: TGTGCCAGCAGCCCTGCCTCGTCGGAGAATTCACCCCTCCACTTT. Protein product: CASSPASSENSPLHF.

This chain connects TRBV4-1 to TRBJ1-5; the D gene is possibly TRBD1 (5 bases). Per the germline V gene, CDR1 is MGHRA and CDR2 is YSYEKL. This CDR3 comprises 16 residues. Trimming left V 0 bases short and J 4 bases short, with 13 bases between. CDR3 loop: CASSQELTARNQPQHF. The CDR3 DNA follows: TGCGCCAGCAGCCAAGAACTGACAGCCCGGAATCAGCCCCAGCATTTT.

The chain carries TRBV4-1 and TRBJ1-3; tentative D call: TRBD1 (6 bases). The V end lost 4 bases, the J end lost 0 bases, and 10 bases lay between the germline ends. The CDR3 has 15 residues. CDR1 is MGHRA and CDR2 is YSYEKL in the germline V gene. CDR3 residues: CASSPLQGSGNTIYF. In nucleotides, the CDR3 is TGCGCCAGCAGCCCCTTACAGGGCTCTGGAAACACCATATATTTT.

This clone appeared a single time. The chain recombines TRBV6-7 with TRBJ2-2, with a possible D match to TRBD2 (6 bases). TRBV6-7 is marked as an open reading frame, function uncertain. V was shortened by 2 bases and J by 1 base, with 14 bases between the two germline ends. The CDR3 is 17 amino acids. As DNA, the CDR3 is TGTGCCAGCAGTTACGGATGTCTAGCGCAGAACACCGGGGAGCTGTTTTTT. This codes for CASSYGCLAQNTGELFF.

This chain joins TRBV7-9 and TRBJ2-7; tentatively, D is TRBD2 (7 bases). CDR3 length: 14 residues. Germline lookup yields CDR1 SEHNR and CDR2 FQNEAQ (reference sequence). Trimming took off 5 bases at V and 2 bases at J, with 13 bases between the two ends. The CDR3 coding sequence is TGTGCCAGCAGCCCGGGGGGCGGAGCCTACGAGCAGTACTTC. It codes for CASSPGGGAYEQYF.

This clone showed up just a few times. The rearrangement uses TRBV9 and TRBJ2-7, with TRBD2 identical over 10 bases. CDR1 and CDR2 (germline): SGDLS, YYNGEE. With V trimmed by 4 bases and J by 0 bases, 4 bases remained unmatched. There are 15 residues in the CDR3. Written as DNA, the CDR3 is TGTGCCAGCAGCCCACTAGCGGGGCCCTCCTACGAGCAGTACTTC. Amino acid sequence: CASSPLAGPSYEQYF. The variable domain in full, completed from reference TRBV9 and TRBJ2-7, reads DSGVTQTPKHLITATGQRVTLRCSPRSGDLSVYWYQQSLDQGLQFLIQYYNGEERAKGNILERFSAQQFPDLHSELNLSSLELGDSALYFCASSPLAGPSYEQYFGPGTRLTVT.

This clone appeared once. The chain couples TRBV5-1 to TRBJ2-7; 11 bases line up with TRBD2. J lost 3 bases, V lost 1 base, and 6 bases had no gene match. The CDR3 consists of 16 residues. Looked up from germline, CDR1 is SGHRS and CDR2 is YFSETQ. The CDR3 sequence: CASSLRASGGLYEQYF. In nucleotides, the CDR3 is TGCGCCAGCAGCTTGAGGGCTAGCGGGGGGCTCTACGAGCAGTACTTC.

In DNA, the CDR3 is TGTGCCAGCAGCTTGGACACTGGACGGGCCCACGAGCAGTACTTC. Encoded protein: CASSLDTGRAHEQYF. V gene TRBV5-4 combines with J gene TRBJ2-7; no reliable D call. The V gene's germline CDR1 is SGHNT and CDR2 YYREEE (reference sequence). V lost 0 bases to trimming and J lost 5 bases, with 15 bases between them. This CDR3 region has 15 residues.

V gene TRBV27 combines with J gene TRBJ1-1; D is unresolved. The CDR3 sequence is 15 residues long. Looked up from germline, CDR1 is MNHEY and CDR2 is SMNVEV (reference sequence). Trimming left V 0 bases short and J 1 base short, with 9 bases between. The CDR3 loop reads CASSLSTPGNTEAFF. CDR3 DNA sequence: TGTGCCAGCAGTTTATCGACCCCAGGGAACACTGAAGCTTTCTTT.

V gene TRBV10-2 combines with J gene TRBJ1-6; D remains ambiguous. V was shortened by 7 bases and J by 8 bases, with 12 bases between the two germline ends. The germline V gene encodes CDR1 WSHSY and CDR2 SAAADI. CDR3 length: 13 residues. CDR3 loop: CASKRDLDSPLHF. For the CDR3, the DNA is TGCGCCAGCAAAAGGGATTTGGATTCACCCCTCCACTTT.

The J gene is TRBJ2-1, the V gene TRBV4-1, with D perhaps TRBD1 (5 bases). Germline lookup yields CDR1 MGHRA and CDR2 YSYEKL. The V and J ends lost 3 bases and 7 bases respectively, with 19 bases between them. This CDR3 has 16 residues. CDR3 in DNA: TGCGCCAGCAGCCACCTACGTGACAGTGAAGGGAATGAGCAGTTCTTC. This codes for CASSHLRDSEGNEQFF.

The rearrangement links TRBV9 to TRBJ1-1; 10 bases are shared with TRBD1. Looked up from germline, CDR1 is SGDLS and CDR2 is YYNGEE. The V and J ends lost 0 bases and 4 bases, in that order; junction bases with no gene match: 9. The CDR3 is 17 amino acids. This CDR3 reads CASSVEGWTGGGTEAFF. For the CDR3, the DNA is TGTGCCAGCAGCGTAGAAGGCTGGACAGGGGGGGGCACTGAAGCTTTCTTT.

This sequence joins TRBV7-9 and TRBJ1-2, with TRBD1 identical over 8 bases. The V gene end was trimmed by 8 bases and the J gene end by 2 bases; junction bases not matched to a gene: 7. The CDR3 is made up of 14 amino acids. The germline V gene has CDR1 SEHNR and CDR2 FQNEAQ (reference sequence). CDR3 DNA: TGTGCCAGCGAGACAGGGGCCATCAACTATGGCTACACCTTC. The encoded protein is CASETGAINYGYTF.

This clone was seen a handful of times. V and J are TRBV5-5 and TRBJ2-5; D possibly corresponds to TRBD2 (5 bases). Trimming cost V 4 bases and J 1 base, with 11 bases left between them. The CDR3 length is 14 residues. Germline V gene lookup returns CDR1 SGHKS and CDR2 YYEKEE (reference sequence). The CDR3 DNA reads TGTGCCAGCAGCCCTCCTGCGGGCCAAGAGACCCAGTACTTC. It specifies CASSPPAGQETQYF.

The CDR3 loop reads CASSLQGGDTEAFF. CDR3 coding DNA: TGTGCCAGCAGCTTACAGGGAGGGGACACTGAAGCTTTCTTT. This chain connects TRBV7-9 to TRBJ1-1; tentatively, D is TRBD1 (5 bases). Germline CDR1 SEHNR, CDR2 FQNEAQ (reference sequence). This CDR3 has 14 amino acids. V gave up 2 bases and J gave up 3 bases, with 10 bases separating them.

This rearrangement joins TRBV5-1 to TRBJ2-2; 7 positions agree with TRBD1. Per germline, CDR1 SGHRS and CDR2 YFSETQ. This CDR3 region has 15 residues. V shed 1 base, J shed 7 bases, and the junction held 7 bases outside the gene matches. The CDR3 here is CASSLFQGVHGELFF. The CDR3 nucleotides read TGCGCCAGCAGCTTGTTTCAGGGGGTCCACGGGGAGCTGTTTTTT.

The genes are TRBV27 and TRBJ2-1; TRBD1 matches 10 bases. After removal of 0 bases from V and 7 bases from J, the junction contained 3 bases not matched to a gene. The germline V gene has CDR1 MNHEY and CDR2 SMNVEV (reference sequence). The CDR3 consists of 15 residues. The DNA for the CDR3 is TGTGCCAGCAGTTTATCCGGGACAGGGGCGAATGAGCAGTTCTTC. This sequence encodes CASSLSGTGANEQFF.

This clone has a handful of counts. The J gene is TRBJ2-2, the V gene TRBV6-4; D is perhaps TRBD2 (6 bases). Germline CDR1 and CDR2: MRHNA and SNTAGT. The V gene lost 2 bases and the J gene lost 7 bases, with 8 bases spanning the gap. This CDR3 region has 13 residues. The CDR3 nucleotides are TGTGCCAGCAGTGACACTAGCCTCGGGGAGCTGTTTTTT. It specifies CASSDTSLGELFF.

The V and J genes are TRBV5-4 and TRBJ2-3, with D maybe TRBD1 (5 bases). Per the germline V gene, CDR1 is SGHNT and CDR2 is YYREEE (reference sequence). The CDR3 has 14 amino acids. V gave up 0 bases and J gave up 4 bases, with 9 bases separating them. CDR3 coding DNA: TGTGCCAGCAGCTTGGTAGAAGGGGCAGATACGCAGTATTTT. It is translated as CASSLVEGADTQYF.

V and J are TRBV2 and TRBJ2-6, with 7 bases identical to TRBD1. CDR3 length: 16 amino acids. The ends lost 4 bases at V and 2 bases at J; junction bases unmatched: 5. Germline V gene sequence: CDR1 SNHLY, CDR2 FYNNEI. The DNA for the CDR3 is TGTGCCAGCAGTGTCGGGACAGCCCCTGGGGCCAACGTCCTGACTTTC. The encoded protein is CASSVGTAPGANVLTF. Full variable domain (missing parts from reference TRBV2 and TRBJ2-6): EPEVTQTPSHQVTQMGQEVILRCVPISNHLYFYWYRQILGQKVEFLVSFYNNEISEKSEIFDDQFSVERPDGSNFTLKIRSTKLEDSAMYFCASSVGTAPGANVLTFGAGSRLTVL.

This clone is termed medium-sized. V is TRBV4-2 and J is TRBJ1-4; the D is unclear. This CDR3 is 15 amino acids long. Germline V gene data show CDR1 as LGHNA and CDR2 as YNFKEQ. V lost 0 bases to trimming and J lost 4 bases, with 9 bases between them. CDR3 region: CASSQDGQYNEKLFF. As DNA, the CDR3 is TGTGCCAGCAGCCAAGACGGGCAGTATAATGAAAAACTGTTTTTT.

The chain has TRBV18 and TRBJ1-1; the D is unclear. The CDR3 has 14 residues. Germline loops: CDR1 KGHSH, CDR2 LQKENI. The ends were cut back, 3 bases at V and 6 bases at J, with 14 bases in the middle. CDR3 bases: TGTGCCAGCTCACCCTCCCGGGGTGAGGCTGAAGCTTTCTTT. Protein: CASSPSRGEAEAFF. The full variable domain, completed using reference TRBV18 and TRBJ1-1, is NAGVMQNPRHLVRRRGQEARLRCSPMKGHSHVYWYRQLPEEGLKFMVYLQKENIIDESGMPKERFSAEFPKEGPSILRIQQVVRGDSAAYFCASSPSRGEAEAFFGQGTRLTVV.

This chain joins TRBV27 and TRBJ1-4; no clear D. Germline values: CDR1 MNHEY, CDR2 SMNVEV (reference sequence). The CDR3 runs to 14 residues. V was shortened by 3 bases and J by 4 bases, with 9 bases between the two germline ends. This chain's CDR3 is CASSFRHNNEKLFF. CDR3 coding DNA: TGTGCCAGCAGTTTCCGGCATAATAATGAAAAACTGTTTTTT.

The rearrangement links TRBV5-1 to TRBJ2-1; D gene ambiguous. The ends were cut back, 4 bases at V and 4 bases at J, with 18 bases in the middle. The CDR3 runs 16 residues. Per germline, CDR1 SGHRS and CDR2 YFSETQ. The CDR3, as DNA: TGCGCCAGCAGCCCCCCGGTGACGCGATCGTACAATGAGCAGTTCTTC. Amino acid sequence: CASSPPVTRSYNEQFF.

The genes are TRBV30 and TRBJ1-1, with D uncertain. In germline, CDR1 is GTSNPN, CDR2 SVGIG (reference sequence). CDR3 length: 12 amino acids. V lost 2 bases and J 0 bases, leaving 4 bases between the germline ends. The CDR3 loop is CAWSTLNTEAFF. In DNA form, the CDR3 reads TGTGCCTGGAGTACACTGAACACTGAAGCTTTCTTT. Combining the CDR3 with reference TRBV30 and TRBJ1-1 gives the whole variable domain SQTIHQWPATLVQPVGSPLSLECTVEGTSNPNLYWYRQAAGRGLQLLFYSVGIGQISSEVPQNLSASRPQDRQFILSSKKLLLSDSGFYLCAWSTLNTEAFFGQGTRLTVV.

The genes are TRBV6-6 and TRBJ2-7; D is perhaps TRBD1 (5 bases). The CDR3 sequence is 13 residues long. The germline CDR1 and CDR2 sequences are MNHNY and SVGAGI (reference sequence). Deletions cut 0 bases from V and 7 bases from J, with 10 bases between. The CDR3 spells CASSYSTVREQYF. The CDR3 DNA is TGTGCCAGCAGTTACTCGACAGTGAGGGAGCAGTACTTC.

This chain uses TRBV13 with TRBJ2-7; D is ambiguous. The CDR3 has 16 amino acids. Per the germline V gene, CDR1 is PRHDT and CDR2 is FYEKMQ (reference sequence). V lost 4 bases and J lost 4, with 20 bases in between. The CDR3 here is CASSSVSGSAMYEQYF. As DNA, the CDR3 is TGTGCCAGCAGCTCAGTCTCGGGCAGCGCAATGTACGAGCAGTACTTC. The whole variable domain, filled in from reference TRBV13 and TRBJ2-7, reads AAGVIQSPRHLIKEKRETATLKCYPIPRHDTVYWYQQGPGQDPQFLISFYEKMQSDKGSIPDRFSAQQFSDYHSELNMSSLELGDSALYFCASSSVSGSAMYEQYFGPGTRLTVT.

Written as DNA, the CDR3 is TGTGCCAGCAGTGACCACCTACAGGTTTATAATGAAAAACTGTTTTTT. Translation gives CASSDHLQVYNEKLFF. This chain joins TRBV6-1 and TRBJ1-4; perhaps TRBD1 as D (5 bases). Per germline, CDR1 MNHNS and CDR2 SASEGT. The length of the CDR3 is 16 residues. Trimming shortened V by 3 bases and J by 4 bases, and 15 bases separated the two germline ends.